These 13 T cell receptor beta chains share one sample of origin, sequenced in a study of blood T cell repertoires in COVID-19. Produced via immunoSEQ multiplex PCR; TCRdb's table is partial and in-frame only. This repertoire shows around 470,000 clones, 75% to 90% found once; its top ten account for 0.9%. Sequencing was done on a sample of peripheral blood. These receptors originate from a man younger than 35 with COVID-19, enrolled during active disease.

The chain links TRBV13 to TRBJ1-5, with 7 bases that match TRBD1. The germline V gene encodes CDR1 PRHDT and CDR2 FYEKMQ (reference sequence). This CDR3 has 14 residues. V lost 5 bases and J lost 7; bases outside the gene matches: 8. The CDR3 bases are TGTGCCAGCAGCACAGGGGCAGGGGGGCAGCCCCAGCATTTT. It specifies CASSTGAGGQPQHF.

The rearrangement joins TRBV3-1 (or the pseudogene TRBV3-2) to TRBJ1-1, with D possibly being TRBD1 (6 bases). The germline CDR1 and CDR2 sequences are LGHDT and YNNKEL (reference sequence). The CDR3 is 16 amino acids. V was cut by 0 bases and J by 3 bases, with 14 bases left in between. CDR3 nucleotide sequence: TGTGCCAGCAGCCAAGATACAAGGACAGCCTACACTGAAGCTTTCTTT. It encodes CASSQDTRTAYTEAFF.

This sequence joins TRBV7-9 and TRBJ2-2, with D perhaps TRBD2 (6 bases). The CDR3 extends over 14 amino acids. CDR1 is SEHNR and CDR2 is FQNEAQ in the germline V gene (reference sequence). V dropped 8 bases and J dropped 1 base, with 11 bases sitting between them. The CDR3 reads CASQLAVNTGELFF. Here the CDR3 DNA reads TGTGCCAGCCAACTAGCTGTGAACACCGGGGAGCTGTTTTTT. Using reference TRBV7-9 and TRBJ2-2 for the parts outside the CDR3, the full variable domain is DTGVSQNPRHKITKRGQNVTFRCDPISEHNRLYWYRQTLGQGPEFLTYFQNEAQLEKSRLLSDRFSAERPKGSFSTLEIQRTEQGDSAMYLCASQLAVNTGELFFGEGSRLTVL.

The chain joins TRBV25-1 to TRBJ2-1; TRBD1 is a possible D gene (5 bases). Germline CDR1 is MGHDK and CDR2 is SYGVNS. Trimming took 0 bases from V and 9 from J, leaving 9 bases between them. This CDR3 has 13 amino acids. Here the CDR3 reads CASSEYDRSEQFF. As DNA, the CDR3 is TGTGCCAGCAGTGAATACGACAGAAGTGAGCAGTTCTTC.

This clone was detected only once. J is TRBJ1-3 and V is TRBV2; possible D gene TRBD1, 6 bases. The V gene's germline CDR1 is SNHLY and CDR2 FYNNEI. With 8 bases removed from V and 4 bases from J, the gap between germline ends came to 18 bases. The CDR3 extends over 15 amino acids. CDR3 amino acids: CASRRDTAQGNTIYF. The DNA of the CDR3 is TGTGCCAGCCGACGGGACACCGCTCAAGGAAACACCATATATTTT.

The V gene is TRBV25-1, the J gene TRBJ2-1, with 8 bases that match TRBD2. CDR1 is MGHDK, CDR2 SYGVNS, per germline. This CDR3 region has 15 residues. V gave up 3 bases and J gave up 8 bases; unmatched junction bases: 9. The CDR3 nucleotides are TGTGCCAGCAGTGATCCGGGGGGGCCATCCTATGAGCAGTTCTTC. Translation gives CASSDPGGPSYEQFF.

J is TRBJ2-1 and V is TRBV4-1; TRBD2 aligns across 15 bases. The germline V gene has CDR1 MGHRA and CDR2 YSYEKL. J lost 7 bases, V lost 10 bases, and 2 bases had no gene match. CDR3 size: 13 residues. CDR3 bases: TGCGCCACCGGGACTAGCGGGAGGAATGAGCAGTTCTTC. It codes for CATGTSGRNEQFF.

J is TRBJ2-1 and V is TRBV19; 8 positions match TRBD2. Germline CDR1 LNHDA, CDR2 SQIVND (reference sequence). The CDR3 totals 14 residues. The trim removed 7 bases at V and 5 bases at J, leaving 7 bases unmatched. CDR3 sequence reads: CASIGGGANNEQFF. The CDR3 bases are TGTGCCAGTATCGGGGGGGGTGCGAACAATGAGCAGTTCTTC.

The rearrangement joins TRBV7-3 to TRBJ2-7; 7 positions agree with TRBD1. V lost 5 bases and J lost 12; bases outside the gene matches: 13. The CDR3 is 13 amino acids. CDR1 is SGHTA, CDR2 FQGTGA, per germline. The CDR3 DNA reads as TGTGCCAGCAGCCCCGGCCCGGCGGACAGGCGGTACTTC. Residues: CASSPGPADRRYF.

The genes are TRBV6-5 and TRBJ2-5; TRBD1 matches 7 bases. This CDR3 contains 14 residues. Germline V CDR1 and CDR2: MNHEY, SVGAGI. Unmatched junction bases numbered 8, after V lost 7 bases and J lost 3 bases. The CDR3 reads CASMVGTAKETQYF. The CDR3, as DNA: TGTGCCAGCATGGTCGGGACAGCGAAAGAGACCCAGTACTTC.

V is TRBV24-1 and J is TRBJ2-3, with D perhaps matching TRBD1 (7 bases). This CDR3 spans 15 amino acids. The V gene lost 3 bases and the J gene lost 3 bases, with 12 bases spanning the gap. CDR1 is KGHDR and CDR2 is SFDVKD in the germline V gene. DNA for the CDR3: TGTGCCACCAGTGATAAGACAGGGAGGACAGATACGCAGTATTTT. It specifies CATSDKTGRTDTQYF.

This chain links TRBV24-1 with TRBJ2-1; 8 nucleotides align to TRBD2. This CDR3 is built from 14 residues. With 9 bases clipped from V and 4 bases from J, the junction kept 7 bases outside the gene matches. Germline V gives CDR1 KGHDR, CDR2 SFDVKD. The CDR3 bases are TGTGCCACCCAGAGCGGGGGCGCTTACAATGAGCAGTTCTTC. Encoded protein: CATQSGGAYNEQFF.

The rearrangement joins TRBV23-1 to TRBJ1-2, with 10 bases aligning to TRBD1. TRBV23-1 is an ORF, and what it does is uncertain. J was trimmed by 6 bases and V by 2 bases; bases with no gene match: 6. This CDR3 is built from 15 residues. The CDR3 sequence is CASSQEDRGGDGYTF. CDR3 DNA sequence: TGCGCCAGCAGTCAAGAGGACAGGGGGGGAGATGGCTACACCTTC.